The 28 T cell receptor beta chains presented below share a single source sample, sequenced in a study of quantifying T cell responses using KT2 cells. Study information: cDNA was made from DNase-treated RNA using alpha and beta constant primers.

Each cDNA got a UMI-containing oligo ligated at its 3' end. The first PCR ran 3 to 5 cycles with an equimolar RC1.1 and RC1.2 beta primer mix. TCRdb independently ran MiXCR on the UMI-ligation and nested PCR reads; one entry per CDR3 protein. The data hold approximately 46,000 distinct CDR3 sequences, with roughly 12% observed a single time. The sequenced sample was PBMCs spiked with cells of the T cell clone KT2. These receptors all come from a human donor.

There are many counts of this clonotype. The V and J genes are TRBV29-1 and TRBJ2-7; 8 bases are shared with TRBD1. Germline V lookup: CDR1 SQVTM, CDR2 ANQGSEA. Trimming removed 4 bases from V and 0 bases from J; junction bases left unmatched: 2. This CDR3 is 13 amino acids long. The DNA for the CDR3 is TGCAGCGTTGTGACAGGGGACTCCTACGAGCAGTACTTC. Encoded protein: CSVVTGDSYEQYF.

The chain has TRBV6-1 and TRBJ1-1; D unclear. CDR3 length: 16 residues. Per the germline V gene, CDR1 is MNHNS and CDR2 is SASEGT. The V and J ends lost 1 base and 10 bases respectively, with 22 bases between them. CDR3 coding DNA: TGTGCCAGCAGTGAAGGGAGGTGGACCGACCCCTTCGGAGCTTTCTTT. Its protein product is CASSEGRWTDPFGAFF.

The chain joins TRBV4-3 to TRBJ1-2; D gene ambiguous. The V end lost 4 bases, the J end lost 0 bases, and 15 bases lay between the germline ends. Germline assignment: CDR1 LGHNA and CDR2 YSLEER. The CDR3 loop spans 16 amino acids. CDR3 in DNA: TGCGCCAGCAGCCCCGCGGAGGGTAAAGCTAACTATGGCTACACCTTC. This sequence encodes CASSPAEGKANYGYTF.

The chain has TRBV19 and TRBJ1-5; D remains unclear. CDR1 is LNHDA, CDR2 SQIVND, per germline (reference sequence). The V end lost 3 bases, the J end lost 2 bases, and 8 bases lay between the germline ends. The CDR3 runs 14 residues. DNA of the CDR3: TGTGCCAGTAGTATTGCACATGGCAATCAGCCCCAGCATTTT. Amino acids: CASSIAHGNQPQHF.

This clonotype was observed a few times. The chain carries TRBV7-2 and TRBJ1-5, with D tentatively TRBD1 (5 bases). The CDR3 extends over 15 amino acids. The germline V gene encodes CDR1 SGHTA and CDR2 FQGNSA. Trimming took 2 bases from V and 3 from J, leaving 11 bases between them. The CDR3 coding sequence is TGTGCCAGCAGCTTATGGGGCAGTCTCAATCAGCCCCAGCATTTT. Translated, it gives CASSLWGSLNQPQHF.

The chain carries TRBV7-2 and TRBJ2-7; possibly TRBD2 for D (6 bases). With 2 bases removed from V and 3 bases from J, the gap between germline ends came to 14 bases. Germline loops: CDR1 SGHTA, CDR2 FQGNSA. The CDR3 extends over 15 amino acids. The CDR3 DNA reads TGTGCCAGCAGCTTAAGCGGGTACGAACTCTACGAGCAGTACTTC. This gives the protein CASSLSGYELYEQYF.

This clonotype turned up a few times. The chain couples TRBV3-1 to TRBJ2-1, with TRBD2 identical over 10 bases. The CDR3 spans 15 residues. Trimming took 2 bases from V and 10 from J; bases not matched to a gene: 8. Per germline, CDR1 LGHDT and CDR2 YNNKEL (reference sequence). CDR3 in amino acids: CASSQHLAGVGEQFF. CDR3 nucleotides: TGTGCCAGCAGCCAACATCTAGCGGGAGTGGGCGAGCAGTTCTTC.

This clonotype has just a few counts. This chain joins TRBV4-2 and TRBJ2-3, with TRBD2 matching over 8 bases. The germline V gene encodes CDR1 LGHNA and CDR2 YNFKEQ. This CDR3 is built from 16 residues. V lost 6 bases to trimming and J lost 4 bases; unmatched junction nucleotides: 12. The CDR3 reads CASSRPGLDEADTQYF. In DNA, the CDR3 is TGTGCCAGCAGTCGCCCGGGACTAGATGAGGCAGATACGCAGTATTTT.

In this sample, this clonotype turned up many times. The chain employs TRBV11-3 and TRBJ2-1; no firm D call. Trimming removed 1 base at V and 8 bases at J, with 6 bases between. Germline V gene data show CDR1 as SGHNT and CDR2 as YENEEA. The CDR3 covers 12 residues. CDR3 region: CASSLGMDEQFF. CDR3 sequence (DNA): TGTGCCAGCAGCTTAGGTATGGATGAGCAGTTCTTC.

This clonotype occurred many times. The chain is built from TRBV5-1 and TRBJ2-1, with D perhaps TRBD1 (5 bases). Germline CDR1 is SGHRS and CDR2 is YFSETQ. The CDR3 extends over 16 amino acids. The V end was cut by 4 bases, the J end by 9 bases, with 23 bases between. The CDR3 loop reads CASSQQVYVGPTEQFF. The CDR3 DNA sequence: TGCGCCAGCAGCCAACAGGTTTATGTCGGTCCTACTGAGCAGTTCTTC.

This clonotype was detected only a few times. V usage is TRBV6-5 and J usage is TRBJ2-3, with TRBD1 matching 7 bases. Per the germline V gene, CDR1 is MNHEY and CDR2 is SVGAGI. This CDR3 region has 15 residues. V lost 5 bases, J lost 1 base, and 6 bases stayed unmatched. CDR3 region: CASSLRGGGTDTQYF. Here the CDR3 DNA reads TGTGCCAGCAGTCTTAGAGGGGGCGGCACAGATACGCAGTATTTT.

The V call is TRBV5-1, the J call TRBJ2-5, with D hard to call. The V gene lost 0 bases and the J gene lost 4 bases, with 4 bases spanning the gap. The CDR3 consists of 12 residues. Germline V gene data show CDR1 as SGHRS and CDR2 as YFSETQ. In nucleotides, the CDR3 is TGCGCCAGCAGCTTGGCCCGAGAGACCCAGTACTTC. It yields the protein CASSLARETQYF.

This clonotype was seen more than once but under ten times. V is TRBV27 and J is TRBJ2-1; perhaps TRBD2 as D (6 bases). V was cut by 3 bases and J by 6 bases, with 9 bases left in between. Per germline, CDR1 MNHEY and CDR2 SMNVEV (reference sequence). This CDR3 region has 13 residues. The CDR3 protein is CASSFSEGNEQFF. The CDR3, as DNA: TGTGCCAGCAGTTTTTCGGAGGGCAATGAGCAGTTCTTC.

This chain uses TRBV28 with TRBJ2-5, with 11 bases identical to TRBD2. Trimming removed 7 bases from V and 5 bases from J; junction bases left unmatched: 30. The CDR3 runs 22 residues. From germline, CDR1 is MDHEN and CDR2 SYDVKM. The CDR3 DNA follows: TGTGCCAGCACCCCCCATGGGGTCGGGGGCCGTAGACTAGCGGGGTCAGGGGAGACCCAGTACTTC. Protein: CASTPHGVGGRRLAGSGETQYF.

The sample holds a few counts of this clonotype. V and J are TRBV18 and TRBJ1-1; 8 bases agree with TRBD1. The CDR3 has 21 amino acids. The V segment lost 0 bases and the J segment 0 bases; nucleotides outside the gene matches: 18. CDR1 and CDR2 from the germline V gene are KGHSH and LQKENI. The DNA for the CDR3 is TGTGCCAGCTCACCACCAAATAAACTTAAAAACCAGGGGGCTATGAACACTGAAGCTTTCTTT. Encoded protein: CASSPPNKLKNQGAMNTEAFF.

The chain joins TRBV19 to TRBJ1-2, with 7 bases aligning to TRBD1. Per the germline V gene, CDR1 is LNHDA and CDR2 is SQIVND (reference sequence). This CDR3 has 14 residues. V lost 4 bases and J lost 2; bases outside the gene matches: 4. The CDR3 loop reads CASSRPTGNYGYTF. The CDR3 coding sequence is TGTGCCAGTAGTAGACCGACAGGGAACTATGGCTACACCTTC. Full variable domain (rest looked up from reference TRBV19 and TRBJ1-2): DGGITQSPKYLFRKEGQNVTLSCEQNLNHDAMYWYRQDPGQGLRLIYYSQIVNDFQKGDIAEGYSVSREKKESFPLTVTSAQKNPTAFYLCASSRPTGNYGYTFGSGTRLTVV.

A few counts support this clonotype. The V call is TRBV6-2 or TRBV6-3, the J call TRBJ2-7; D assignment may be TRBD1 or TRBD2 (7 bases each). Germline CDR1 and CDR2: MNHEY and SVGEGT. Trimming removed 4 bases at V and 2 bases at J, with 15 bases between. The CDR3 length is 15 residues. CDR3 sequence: CASSSAGGGTYEQYF. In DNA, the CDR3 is TGTGCCAGCAGTTCCGCAGGGGGGGGAACCTACGAGCAGTACTTC.

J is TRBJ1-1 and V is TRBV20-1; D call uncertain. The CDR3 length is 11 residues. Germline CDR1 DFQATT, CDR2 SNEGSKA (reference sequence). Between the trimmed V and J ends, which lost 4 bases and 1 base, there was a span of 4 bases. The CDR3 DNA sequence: TGCAGTGCTATTGGGAACACTGAAGCTTTCTTT. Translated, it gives CSAIGNTEAFF.

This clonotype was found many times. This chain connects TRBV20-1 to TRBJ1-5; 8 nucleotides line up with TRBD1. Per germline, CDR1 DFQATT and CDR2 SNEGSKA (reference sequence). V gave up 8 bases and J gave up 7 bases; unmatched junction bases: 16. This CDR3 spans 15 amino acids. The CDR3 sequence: CSSQDRASKNQPQHF. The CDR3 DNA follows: TGCAGTTCACAGGACAGGGCGTCTAAAAACCAGCCCCAGCATTTT.

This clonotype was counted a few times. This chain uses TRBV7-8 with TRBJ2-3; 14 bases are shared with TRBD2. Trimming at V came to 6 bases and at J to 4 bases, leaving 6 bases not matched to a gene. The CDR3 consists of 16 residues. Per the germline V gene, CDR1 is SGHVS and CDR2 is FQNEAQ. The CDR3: CASSLGTSGRADTQYF. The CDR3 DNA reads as TGTGCCAGCAGTCTTGGGACTAGCGGGAGAGCAGATACGCAGTATTTT. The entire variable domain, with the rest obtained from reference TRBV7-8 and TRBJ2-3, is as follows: GAGVSQSPRYKVAKRGQDVALRCDPISGHVSLFWYQQALGQGPEFLTYFQNEAQLDKSGLPSDRFFAERPEGSVSTLKIQRTQQEDSAVYLCASSLGTSGRADTQYFGPGTRLTVL.

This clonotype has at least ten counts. CDR3 protein: CASSPRSDGLYEQYF. CDR3 sequence (DNA): TGTGCCAGCAGCCCCCGCTCCGACGGACTATACGAGCAGTACTTC. The V call is TRBV27, the J call TRBJ2-7, with D possibly TRBD2 on 6 matching bases. This CDR3 region has 15 residues. Germline V gene lookup returns CDR1 MNHEY and CDR2 SMNVEV (reference sequence). Trimming shortened V by 6 bases and J by 4 bases, and 19 bases separated the two germline ends.

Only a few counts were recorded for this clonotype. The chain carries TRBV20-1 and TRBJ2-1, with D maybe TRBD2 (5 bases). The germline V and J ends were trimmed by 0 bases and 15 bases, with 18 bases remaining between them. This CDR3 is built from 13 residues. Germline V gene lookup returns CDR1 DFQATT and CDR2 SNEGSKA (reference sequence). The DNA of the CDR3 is TGCAGTGCTAGAGACCCCATCACTAGGTGGTCGTTCTTC. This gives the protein CSARDPITRWSFF.

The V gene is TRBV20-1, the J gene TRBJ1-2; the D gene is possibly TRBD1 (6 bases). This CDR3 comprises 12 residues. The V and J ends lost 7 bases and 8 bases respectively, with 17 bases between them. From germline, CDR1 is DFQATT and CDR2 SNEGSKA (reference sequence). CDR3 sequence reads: CSGGTSGGGYTF. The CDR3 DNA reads TGCAGTGGTGGGACATCCGGCGGGGGCTACACCTTC.

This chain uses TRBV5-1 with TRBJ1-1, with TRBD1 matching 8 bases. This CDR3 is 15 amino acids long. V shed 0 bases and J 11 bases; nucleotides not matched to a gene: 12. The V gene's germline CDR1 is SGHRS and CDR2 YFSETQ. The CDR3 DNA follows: TGCGCCAGCAGCTTGGACAGGGGGTCGGCAGTTGTTGCTTTCTTT. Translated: CASSLDRGSAVVAFF.

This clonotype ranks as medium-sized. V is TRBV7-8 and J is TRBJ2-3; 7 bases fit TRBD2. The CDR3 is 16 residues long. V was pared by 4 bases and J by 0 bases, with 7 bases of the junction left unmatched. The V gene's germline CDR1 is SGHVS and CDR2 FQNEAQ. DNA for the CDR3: TGTGCCAGCAGCTCCGGGAGGCAGCAAAGCACAGATACGCAGTATTTT. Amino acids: CASSSGRQQSTDTQYF.

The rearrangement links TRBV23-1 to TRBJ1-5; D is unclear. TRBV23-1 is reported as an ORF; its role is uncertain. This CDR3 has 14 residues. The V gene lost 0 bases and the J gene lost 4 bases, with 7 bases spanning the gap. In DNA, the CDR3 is TGCGCCAGCAGTCAATCCTTGGGGAATCAGCCCCAGCATTTT. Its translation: CASSQSLGNQPQHF.

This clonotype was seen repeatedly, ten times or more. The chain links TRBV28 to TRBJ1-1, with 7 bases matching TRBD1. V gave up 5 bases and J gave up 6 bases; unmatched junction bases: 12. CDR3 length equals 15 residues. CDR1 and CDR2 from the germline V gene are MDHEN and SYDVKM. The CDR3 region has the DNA TGTGCCAGCAGTCCAGACCGGGACAGCCTCCCTGAAGCTTTCTTT. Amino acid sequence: CASSPDRDSLPEAFF.

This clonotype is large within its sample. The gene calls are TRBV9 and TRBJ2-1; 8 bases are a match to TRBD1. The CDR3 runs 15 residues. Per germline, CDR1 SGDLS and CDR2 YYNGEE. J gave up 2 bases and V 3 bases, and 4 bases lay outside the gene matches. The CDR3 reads CASSATGATYNEQFF. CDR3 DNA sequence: TGTGCCAGCAGCGCGACAGGGGCGACCTACAATGAGCAGTTCTTC.